This T cell receptor beta chain was identified during a study of neurological immune-mediated disorders. Study details: Relapsing-remitting forms accounted for about 90% of the 34 multiple sclerosis patients and secondary progressive forms for 3. General observations from the study: For the multiple sclerosis repertoire cluster, an association with any clinical or MRI feature was absent.

TCRdb analysed the 5' RACE reads with MiXCR anew, one entry per CDR3 protein. This sample has under 90,000 distinct CDR3 sequences, with roughly 3.2% found just once. The CDR3 runs 11 residues. Germline V CDR1 and CDR2: SQVTM, ANQGSEA. The table lists this clonotype with many counts. Its specificity is not known. The sample was PBMCs. This sequence originates from a woman aged 50 to 65 with multiple sclerosis. V gene TRBV29-1 combines with J gene TRBJ2-7; tentatively, D is TRBD1 (6 bases). CDR3 sequence reads: CRVGQVYEQYF. The DNA for the CDR3 is TGCAGGGTGGGACAAGTCTACGAGCAGTACTTC.